This T cell receptor (beta chain) was documented in a study of CD8 T cells in Susac syndrome. CDR3 length equals 16 residues. Germline V lookup: CDR1 SQVTM, CDR2 ANQGSEA. The V segment lost 6 bases and the J segment 2 bases; nucleotides outside the gene matches: 12. It was with random hexamers that 0.5 to 1 ug RNA was reverse transcribed. Using its own MiXCR run on the immunoSEQ multiplex PCR reads, TCRdb lists one record per CDR3 protein. This table has about 180,000 distinct CDR3 sequences, around 95% appearing once. Sequences were obtained from CD4+ T cells from PBMCs. The source is a human donor with multiple sclerosis. V and J are TRBV29-1 and TRBJ2-7; TRBD1 matches 11 bases. CDR3 nucleotides: TGCAGCGTGATGGACAGGGGGCGTCGGGTTGCCTACGAGCAGTACTTC. It translates to CSVMDRGRRVAYEQYF.